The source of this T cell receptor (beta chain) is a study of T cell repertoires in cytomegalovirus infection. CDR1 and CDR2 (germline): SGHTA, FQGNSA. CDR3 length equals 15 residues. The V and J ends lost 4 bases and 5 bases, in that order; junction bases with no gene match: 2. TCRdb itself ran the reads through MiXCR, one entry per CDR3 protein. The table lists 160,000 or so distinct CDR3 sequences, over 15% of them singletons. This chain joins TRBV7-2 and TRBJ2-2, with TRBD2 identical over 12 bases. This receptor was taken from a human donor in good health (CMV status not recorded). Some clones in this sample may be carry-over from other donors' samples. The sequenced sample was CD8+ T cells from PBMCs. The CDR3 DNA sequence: TGTGCCAGCAGCTGGGGACTAGCGGGTACCGGGGAGCTGTTTTTT. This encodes CASSWGLAGTGELFF. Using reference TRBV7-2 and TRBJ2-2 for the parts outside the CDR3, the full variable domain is GAGVSQSPSNKVTEKGKDVELRCDPISGHTALYWYRQSLGQGLEFLIYFQGNSAPDKSGLPSDRFSAERTGGSVSTLTIQRTQQEDSAVYLCASSWGLAGTGELFFGEGSRLTVL.